This T cell receptor (beta chain) comes out of a study of blood T cell repertoires in COVID-19 (dated by TCRdb to the early 2020s). General notes on the study: Samples from collaborators originated in the United States, Italy and Spain and spanned both the acute and convalescent phases of COVID-19. The prospective study material was composed of cDNA or gDNA derived from T cells, B-cell-depleted T cells, or PBMCs. The dataset comprised deeply sampled blood TCRbeta repertoires from subjects exposed to, actively infected with, or recovered from COVID-19. A freely available public database, intended as a resource for researchers studying the immune response to SARS-CoV-2, is where the repertoires were released. The samples were drawn from two sources: the first 160 participants of the ongoing ImmuneRACE study, and 950 to 1,500 subjects contributed by 6 global collaborators. A de-identified subject ID, COVID-19 status, age in years and sex were almost always included in the sample metadata. Where available, HLA class I and class II types were obtained from metadata supplied by the sample provider rather than from assay-based typing. General study outcomes and caveats: Clinical and demographic metadata were provided uncurated, with the amount varying by source and participant.

TCRbeta CDR3 regions were amplified from genomic DNA using the immunoSEQ Assay, a bias-controlled multiplex PCR. In the original analysis: The number of nucleated cells in each sample was estimated by amplification of reference gene primers within the assay. To quantify the absolute abundance of each unique TCRbeta CDR3 rearrangement, sequence reads were collapsed and filtered. For each sample, productive Simpson clonality was calculated as the square root of Simpson's diversity index over productive rearrangements. TCRdb took over this immuneACCESS table, retaining in-frame rearrangements with V and J assigned. Such tables are incomplete; in checked studies, under half of the missing clones stem from an unresolved V gene, and the remainder is unexplained. The V and J calls and clone size come from that table; D and trimming were worked out from the DNA. This sample has approximately 140,000 clones in its table, and 80% to 85% of those were observed once. The ten largest make up around 35% of the sample.

A distance of 16 bases separates the germline ends of V and J, which lose 3 bases and 7 bases respectively. The germline V gene (reference sequence) specifies DFQATT as CDR1 and SNEGSKA as CDR2. Inclusive of the bounding cysteine and phenylalanine, the CDR3 is 15 residues long. Only the CDR3 DNA stays, 45 bases, in frame from base 1. This clone was seen just once. Its antigen has not been determined. No base quality information exists; no much larger clone differs at one position. Each collaborating institution followed its own protocols to collect whole blood in K2EDTA tubes. For TCRbeta analysis, collaborators shipped samples as frozen whole blood, isolated PBMCs, or DNA extracted from either of those sample types.

This TCR was sampled from a human donor in a cohort sampled during active COVID-19. The V and J genes are TRBV20-1 and TRBJ1-6, with a tentative D gene TRBD1 over 5 matching bases. Specimen: peripheral blood. The DNA reads TGCAGTGCTAGTCTGCCTAGTCAGGGAAATTCACCCCTCCACTTT. Translated, it gives CSASLPSQGNSPLHF.